The present T cell receptor (beta chain) was sequenced within a study of blood T cells in healthy people across ages. This clonotype was seen once. Its antigen remains unidentified. Then a second PCR, running about 6 to 12 cycles, was carried out with a sample-barcoded 5' primer and a J-beta primer mix. TCRdb redid the calling of the 5' RACE reads with MiXCR, one entry per CDR3 protein. The repertoire holds about 570,000 distinct CDR3 sequences, with 27% as singletons. The length of the CDR3 is 16 residues. Trimming cost V 4 bases and J 3 bases; bases outside gene matches: 7. CDR1 and CDR2 (germline): LGHNA, YNFKEQ. General study findings and limits: Among T cells, TCR beta diversity per million cells dropped roughly linearly as age rose. It was the long-lived donors that had more naive CD4+ cells and higher diversity than aged donors. Researchers report that TCR beta diversity correlated strongly with naive T cell percentage.

This sample was shared with a second study, whose subject was T cells of mothers and their children.

The V call is TRBV4-2, the J call TRBJ2-7; 12 nucleotides line up with TRBD2. The receptor's source is a boy aged 2 to 9 in good health. Sequencing was done on a sample of blood. The DNA of the CDR3 is TGTGCCAGCAGCCGACTTAGACTAGCGGGGGACTACGAGCAGTACTTC. This gives the protein CASSRLRLAGDYEQYF.